In this sample, the clone carrying this T cell receptor (beta chain) is medium-sized. The sample comes from a study of patients and donors after allogeneic stem cell transplantation. TCRdb independently ran MiXCR on the RT-PCR reads; one entry per CDR3 protein. The table lists tens of thousands of distinct CDR3 sequences, roughly 13% of them singletons. Germline values: CDR1 MNHEY, CDR2 SVGAGI. This CDR3 comprises 16 residues. V shed 0 bases and J 4 bases; nucleotides not matched to a gene: 7. Sequencing was carried out using blood, either unsorted or a sorted T cell fraction (not recorded which). This TCR was sampled from a human donor who was either an allogeneic HSCT recipient or a stem cell or donor lymphocyte infusion donor (not recorded which). It is not recorded whose cells these are; they may come from a transplant donor. The V gene is TRBV6-5, the J gene TRBJ1-2, with 8 bases that match TRBD1. The CDR3 region is CASSYSRQGFGYGYTF. The CDR3 bases are TGTGCCAGCAGTTACTCGAGACAGGGGTTCGGCTATGGCTACACCTTC.